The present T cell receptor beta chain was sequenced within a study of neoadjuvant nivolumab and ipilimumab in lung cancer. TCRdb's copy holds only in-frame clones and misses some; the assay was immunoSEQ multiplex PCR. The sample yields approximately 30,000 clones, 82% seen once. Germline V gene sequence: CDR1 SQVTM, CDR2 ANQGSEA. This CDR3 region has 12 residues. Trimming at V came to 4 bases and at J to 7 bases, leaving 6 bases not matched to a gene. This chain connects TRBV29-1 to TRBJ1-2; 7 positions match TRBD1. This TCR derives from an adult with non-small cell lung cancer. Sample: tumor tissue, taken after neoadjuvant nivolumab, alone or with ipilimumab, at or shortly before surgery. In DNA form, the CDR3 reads TGCAGCGTTGCTGACAGGGATGCTGGCTACACCTTC. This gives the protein CSVADRDAGYTF.